This is a list of T cell receptor beta chains from one sample in a study of blood T cells in healthy people across ages. A single record per CDR3 protein comes from TCRdb applying MiXCR to the 5' RACE reads. The sample holds around 970,000 distinct CDR3 sequences, roughly 51% seen once. The sequenced material came from blood. The receptors shown here come from a woman aged 55-75 years in good health. The CDR3 runs from the conserved cysteine through the conserved F or W. D genes are given only for firm matches. Size is stated for part of the rows, as once, few or many counts, or as a class when the clone is expanded.

>TRBV24-1|TRBJ2-5|TRBD1|-
TGTGCCACCAGTCCAGGGGGCGTCACATTCCAAGAGACCCAGTACTTC
CATSPGGVTFQETQYF
>TRBV4-2|TRBJ2-1|-|-
TGTGCCAGCAGTATTAGCCCACTCCTTAACAATGAGCAGTTCTTC
CASSISPLLNNEQFF
>TRBV12-3/TRBV12-4|TRBJ2-7|-|few
TGTGCCAGCAGTTTTGTTCCCGTTCTACCGGAGAACGAGCAGTACTTC
CASSFVPVLPENEQYF
>TRBV19|TRBJ2-5|TRBD1|few
TGTGCCAGTAGAAAAGACCGGGACAGTATCGCTTTGCAGTACTTC
CASRKDRDSIALQYF
>TRBV7-3|TRBJ2-1|-|once
TGTGCCAGCAGCTTTTACCACAGCTCCTACAATGAGCAGTTCTTC
CASSFYHSSYNEQFF
>TRBV20-1|TRBJ2-3|-|-
TGCAGTGCCCCTCAAGACACAGATACGCAGTATTTT
CSAPQDTDTQYF
>TRBV4-3|TRBJ1-5|-|-
TGCGCCAGCAGCCAAGAAACAGGATCCCTCAATCCGCCCCAGCATTTT
CASSQETGSLNPPQHF
>TRBV5-1|TRBJ2-7|-|few
TGCGCCAGCACCTCGAACTACGAGCAGTACTTC
CASTSNYEQYF
>TRBV27|TRBJ2-3|-|-
TGTGCCAGCAGTTTATTAAAGTCTAGCGGCACAGATACGCAGTATTTT
CASSLLKSSGTDTQYF
>TRBV5-1|TRBJ2-3|-|-
TGCGCCAGCAGCTGGCAGGGGGGTTTCACAGATACGCAGTATTTT
CASSWQGGFTDTQYF
>TRBV15|TRBJ1-4|-|few
TGTGCCACCCTTCAGTCAACTAATGAAAAACTGTTTTTT
CATLQSTNEKLFF
>TRBV10-3|TRBJ2-1|TRBD1|many
TGTGCCATCAGCGGACAGGGGGCGAGCAATGAGCAGTTCTTC
CAISGQGASNEQFF
>TRBV20-1|TRBJ2-7|TRBD2|-
TGCAGTGCTGGTGCGTTGGCTAGCGGTAGCTCCTACGAGCAGTACTTC
CSAGALASGSSYEQYF
>TRBV20-1|TRBJ1-2|TRBD1|-
TGCAGTGCTCAAGACAGGGAAGTGGAGTATGGCTACACCTTC
CSAQDREVEYGYTF
>TRBV6-2/TRBV6-3|TRBJ2-3|-|-
TGTGCCAGCAGTTGGGGTTCGGGTTTCACAGATACGCAGTATTTT
CASSWGSGFTDTQYF
>TRBV5-1|TRBJ2-2|-|-
TGCGCCAGCAGCTTGGAGGTGGGCTCTGACACCGGGGAGCTGTTTTTT
CASSLEVGSDTGELFF
>TRBV7-6|TRBJ2-1|TRBD2|few
TGTGCCAGCAGCTTATTGGCGGGGGGGGCCTACAATGAGCAGTTCTTC
CASSLLAGGAYNEQFF
>TRBV5-1|TRBJ2-5|TRBD2|-
TGCGCCAGCAGCCCGTGGCTAGCGGGAGTGGAACAAGAGACCCAGTACTTC
CASSPWLAGVEQETQYF
>TRBV6-6|TRBJ1-2|-|-
TGTGCCAGCAGAACCGACCCCAACTATGGCTACACCTTC
CASRTDPNYGYTF
>TRBV12-3/TRBV12-4|TRBJ2-1|-|few
TGTGCCAGCATACCCCGGAGGGGCAAAAGCTCCTACAATGAGCAGTTCTTC
CASIPRRGKSSYNEQFF
>TRBV27|TRBJ2-7|TRBD1|-
TGTGCCAGCAGCCCCTCCCCGACAGGGTTACACGAGCAGTACTTC
CASSPSPTGLHEQYF
>TRBV20-1|TRBJ2-3|TRBD1|-
TGCAGTGTCGACAGGGCGCTGGATACGCAGTATTTT
CSVDRALDTQYF
>TRBV20-1|TRBJ2-1|TRBD2|few
TGCAGTGCTAGAGTTCCCCGCGCGGGAACGACTAGCGGGAGGGCCAGGCATGAGCAGTTCTTC
CSARVPRAGTTSGRARHEQFF
>TRBV7-8|TRBJ2-5|TRBD2|-
TGTGCCAGCAGCTTAGCGATGGCGGGAGGGCCATCCCAAGAGACCCAGTACTTC
CASSLAMAGGPSQETQYF
>TRBV4-2|TRBJ2-2|-|-
TGTGCCAGCAGCCTTCGGACGGTGAACACCGGGGAGCTGTTTTTT
CASSLRTVNTGELFF
>TRBV27|TRBJ2-7|TRBD1|-
TGTGCCAGCAGTTTAACCGGGACAGTGGCCGAGCAGTACTTC
CASSLTGTVAEQYF
>TRBV10-1|TRBJ2-7|TRBD2|few
TGCGCCAGGAGTCCTAGCGGGAGTGTGTACGAGCAGTACTTC
CARSPSGSVYEQYF
>TRBV10-2|TRBJ2-3|TRBD2|once
TGCGCCAGCAGTGTGGGCGGGAGGCCAGATACGCAGTATTTT
CASSVGGRPDTQYF
>TRBV10-3|TRBJ2-7|-|-
TGTGCCATCAGTGAGACAAGGGCCGAGCAGTACTTC
CAISETRAEQYF
>TRBV10-2|TRBJ2-7|-|-
TGCGCCAGCAGTGAACAGGCATACGAGCAGTACTTC
CASSEQAYEQYF
>TRBV27|TRBJ1-2|TRBD1|-
TGTGCCAGCAGTTTAGCGGCAGGGGGCTACTATGGCTACACCTTC
CASSLAAGGYYGYTF
>TRBV7-8|TRBJ2-1|TRBD2|few
TGTGCCAGCAGCTTAGTAGGGGGACTAGCGGGACCGGATGAGCAGTTCTTC
CASSLVGGLAGPDEQFF
>TRBV12-3/TRBV12-4|TRBJ2-3|TRBD1|-
TGTGCCAGCAAAGGGGGACAGGGGGCGAGAACGCAGTATTTT
CASKGGQGARTQYF
>TRBV7-2|TRBJ1-1|TRBD1|-
TGTGCCAGCAGCCCTGACAGGGTTATGAACACTGAAGCTTTCTTT
CASSPDRVMNTEAFF
>TRBV6-2/TRBV6-3|TRBJ2-7|-|few
TGTGCCAGCAACCCGGGAGACTTGTGGGGCCCACTAGAGCCGTCCTACGAGCAGTACTTC
CASNPGDLWGPLEPSYEQYF
>TRBV29-1|TRBJ2-1|TRBD2|-
TGCAGCGTTGAAGGGGGGACTAGCGTTAACAATGAGCAGTTCTTC
CSVEGGTSVNNEQFF
>TRBV27|TRBJ2-5|TRBD2|-
TGTGCCAGCAGTCTCTTTCTAGCGGGAGGCCCTAAAGAGACCCAGTACTTC
CASSLFLAGGPKETQYF
>TRBV3-1|TRBJ2-5|-|few
TGTGCCAGCAGCCACGTGGGGGCCCGAACTAATTTACAAGAGACCCAGTACTTC
CASSHVGARTNLQETQYF
>TRBV10-3|TRBJ1-6|-|few
TGTGCCATCAGTGAGTCAGATTCACCCCTCCACTTT
CAISESDSPLHF
>TRBV5-1|TRBJ1-1|TRBD1|-
TGCGCCAGCAGCCTCGCTACGAATAGGGACAGCAACACTGAAGCTTTCTTT
CASSLATNRDSNTEAFF
>TRBV5-1|TRBJ2-6|-|few
TGCGCCAGCAGCTTCCGAGGAATGGAGTCTGGGGCCAACGTCCTGACTTTC
CASSFRGMESGANVLTF
>TRBV7-7|TRBJ1-2|-|-
TGTGCCAGCAGCTTAGCGGGGCGAGGGTACCACTATGGCTACACCTTC
CASSLAGRGYHYGYTF
>TRBV29-1|TRBJ1-5|-|-
TGCAGCGTGCGGTCAGGGGATCAGCCCCAGCATTTT
CSVRSGDQPQHF
>TRBV20-1|TRBJ1-4|-|many
TGCAGTGCTAGTAAGGGGGTTGGTGAAAAACTGTTTTTT
CSASKGVGEKLFF
>TRBV20-1|TRBJ2-4|-|few
TGCAGTACTCGGGGCGGACTAGCCAAAAACATTCAGTACTTC
CSTRGGLAKNIQYF